Described below is a single TCR beta chain sequence and its context. Its target is unknown. These data originate in a study of cytomegalovirus exposure and HLA in healthy donors. Study conclusions and caveats: For most subjects, TCR beta sequences were reported to predict HLA-A and HLA-B alleles with accuracy. CMV serostatus stood as the only immune exposure information on hand.

The primer mix had 60 Vbeta and 13 Jbeta primers. Libraries were prepared by immunoSEQ multiplex PCR; TCRdb keeps only in-frame clonotypes and omits some of them. Of approximately 150,000 clones listed, 60% to 80% are singletons. The CDR3 is 16 amino acids. With 0 bases removed from V and 1 base from J, the gap between germline ends came to 12 bases. Germline V gene lookup returns CDR1 MGHRA and CDR2 YSYEKL. Sequencing was carried out using PBMCs. The sequence was collected from a man aged 35-49 years in good health and CMV-seropositive. The rearrangement joins TRBV4-1 to TRBJ1-1; D is ambiguous. The CDR3 here is CASSQDQAGWNTEAFF. In DNA, the CDR3 is TGCGCCAGCAGCCAAGATCAGGCGGGATGGAACACTGAAGCTTTCTTT.